A single sample gave rise to the 16 T cell receptor beta chains below, sequenced in a study of blood T cell repertoires in COVID-19. This table comes from immunoSEQ multiplex PCR, and its TCRdb copy is limited to in-frame clones, with some not included. The top ten clones hold less than 5% of a sample with 200,000 to 300,000 clones, 84% of them seen once. The sample taken for sequencing was peripheral blood. All receptors derive from a man aged 60 to 75 with acute or convalescent COVID-19.

This clone was counted once. The chain carries TRBV7-3 and TRBJ2-1; 9 positions agree with TRBD2. The CDR3 consists of 15 residues. V was pared by 2 bases and J by 6 bases, with 5 bases of the junction left unmatched. Germline CDR1 reads SGHTA; CDR2 reads FQGTGA. The CDR3, as DNA: TGTGCCAGCAGCTTAGGAAGCGGGGGGTCCAATGAGCAGTTCTTC. It is translated as CASSLGSGGSNEQFF.

The chain recombines TRBV18 with TRBJ2-7; TRBD1 aligns across 12 bases. Germline V gives CDR1 KGHSH, CDR2 LQKENI. The ends lost 2 bases at V and 5 bases at J; junction bases unmatched: 7. The length of the CDR3 is 16 residues. CDR3 nucleotides: TGTGCCAGCTCACCAAGGGACAGGGGGCTGAGCCACGAGCAGTACTTC. It codes for CASSPRDRGLSHEQYF. The full variable domain, its missing parts supplied by reference TRBV18 and TRBJ2-7, is NAGVMQNPRHLVRRRGQEARLRCSPMKGHSHVYWYRQLPEEGLKFMVYLQKENIIDESGMPKERFSAEFPKEGPSILRIQQVVRGDSAAYFCASSPRDRGLSHEQYFGPGTRLTVT.

This clone was counted between two and nine times. The chain couples TRBV14 to TRBJ2-1; D might be TRBD1 (6 bases). Trimming shortened V by 2 bases and J by 8 bases, and 13 bases separated the two germline ends. Germline V gene sequence: CDR1 SGHDN, CDR2 FVKESK. The CDR3 has 14 amino acids. The CDR3 DNA reads TGTGCCAGCAGCCAATTAACAGGGATCTATGAGCAGTTCTTC. It codes for CASSQLTGIYEQFF.

This clone has only one observation. The rearrangement joins TRBV2 to TRBJ1-1, with 7 bases that match TRBD1. The CDR3 has 14 amino acids. J gave up 4 bases and V 6 bases, and 8 bases lay outside the gene matches. CDR1 SNHLY and CDR2 FYNNEI come from the germline V gene. The CDR3 loop is CASRVDRAGTEAFF. The DNA for the CDR3 is TGTGCCAGCAGGGTAGACAGGGCGGGCACTGAAGCTTTCTTT.

This clone has a handful of counts. The CDR3 DNA is TGTGCCAGCACTAGAGCTCACGGCTCTGGAAACACCATATATTTT. Translating gives CASTRAHGSGNTIYF. V gene TRBV6-5 combines with J gene TRBJ1-3; no clear D. This CDR3 contains 15 residues. Germline CDR1 is MNHEY and CDR2 is SVGAGI. Trimming stripped 7 bases from V and 0 bases from J, with 13 bases between.

This sequence joins TRBV18 and TRBJ2-1, with D unresolved. Trimming shortened V by 3 bases and J by 2 bases, and 14 bases separated the two germline ends. Germline V gene sequence: CDR1 KGHSH, CDR2 LQKENI. This CDR3 comprises 16 residues. Here the CDR3 reads CASSPGSTLTYNEQFF. In nucleotides, the CDR3 is TGTGCCAGCTCACCTGGGTCGACACTTACCTACAATGAGCAGTTCTTC.

This clone was seen a single time. The V and J genes are TRBV28 and TRBJ1-5; no clear D. The CDR3 spans 15 residues. V lost 4 bases to trimming and J lost 3 bases, with 13 bases between them. Germline lookup yields CDR1 MDHEN and CDR2 SYDVKM. CDR3 region: CASSSRRGLNQPQHF. In nucleotides, the CDR3 is TGTGCCAGCAGTTCCCGACGGGGTCTCAATCAGCCCCAGCATTTT.

This chain links TRBV18 with TRBJ1-2, with D hard to call. Germline V lookup: CDR1 KGHSH, CDR2 LQKENI. V lost 0 bases and J 7 bases, leaving 12 bases between the germline ends. CDR3 length: 14 residues. The CDR3 coding sequence is TGTGCCAGCTCACCACCTGCGACTAAGGCTGGCTACACCTTC. It codes for CASSPPATKAGYTF. Together with reference TRBV18 and TRBJ1-2, the CDR3 gives the full variable domain: NAGVMQNPRHLVRRRGQEARLRCSPMKGHSHVYWYRQLPEEGLKFMVYLQKENIIDESGMPKERFSAEFPKEGPSILRIQQVVRGDSAAYFCASSPPATKAGYTFGSGTRLTVV.

This chain connects TRBV15 to TRBJ2-3; TRBD1 is a possible D gene (6 bases). V lost 5 bases to trimming and J lost 7 bases, with 16 bases between them. The CDR3 runs 14 residues. CDR1 and CDR2 (germline): LNHNV, YYDKDF (reference sequence). The CDR3 sequence: CATSEETGLNTQYF. DNA for the CDR3: TGTGCCACCAGCGAGGAGACAGGCTTGAATACGCAGTATTTT.

The CDR3 DNA sequence: TGTGCCAGTAGTATACGGACAGGGGAGGAAGCTTTCTTT. Its protein product is CASSIRTGEEAFF. This chain links TRBV19 with TRBJ1-1; 9 bases fit TRBD1. The CDR3 has 13 residues. The germline V gene encodes CDR1 LNHDA and CDR2 SQIVND (reference sequence). V lost 2 bases, J lost 8 bases, and 3 bases stayed unmatched.

This clone was observed a single time. One junction end disagrees with the germline gene, perhaps due to a read error. The rearrangement links TRBV5-1 to TRBJ2-2, with 10 bases fitting TRBD2. Germline loops: CDR1 SGHRS, CDR2 YFSETQ. The CDR3 is 17 residues long. The chain's CDR3 is CARSLSGGASNTGELFF. The CDR3 nucleotides read TGCGCCCGCAGCCTGAGCGGGGGGGCCTCGAACACCGGGGAGCTGTTTTTT.

The rearrangement links TRBV9 to TRBJ1-6; D is perhaps TRBD1 (5 bases). CDR1 and CDR2 from the germline V gene are SGDLS and YYNGEE. This CDR3 contains 15 residues. The V end was cut by 5 bases, the J end by 4 bases, with 13 bases between. The CDR3 protein is CASSEGGGYNSPLHF. In nucleotides, the CDR3 is TGTGCCAGCAGTGAGGGCGGGGGATATAATTCACCCCTCCACTTT.

The V and J genes are TRBV10-3 and TRBJ2-7, with 10 bases lining up with TRBD2. J gave up 13 bases and V 10 bases, and 16 bases lay outside the gene matches. This CDR3 spans 13 amino acids. The germline CDR1 and CDR2 sequences are ENHRY and SYGVKD. The CDR3: CATLLAASGSIYF. The DNA of the CDR3 is TGTGCCACCCTATTAGCGGCTAGCGGGAGTATCTACTTC.

The chain combines TRBV7-2 with TRBJ2-3; TRBD2 is a possible D gene (5 bases). The germline V gene encodes CDR1 SGHTA and CDR2 FQGNSA. V was trimmed by 3 bases and J by 5 bases, leaving 9 bases between them. The CDR3 covers 13 residues. The CDR3 loop is CASSLRARDTQYF. The DNA of the CDR3 is TGTGCCAGCAGCTTGAGGGCCCGAGATACGCAGTATTTT.

This CDR3 reads CATGDGYTF. In nucleotides, the CDR3 is TGTGCCACCGGGGATGGCTACACCTTC. The V and J genes are TRBV25-1 and TRBJ1-2; D is unclear. Trimming pared 10 bases from V and 6 bases from J, leaving 6 bases between. The CDR3 sequence is 9 residues long. Germline-derived CDR1 and CDR2 are MGHDK and SYGVNS.

The chain combines TRBV4-1 with TRBJ1-2; 9 nucleotides line up with TRBD1. There are 13 residues in the CDR3. V trimming: 0 bases; J trimming: 7 bases; junction bases outside the gene matches: 0. Germline V CDR1 and CDR2: MGHRA, YSYEKL. The CDR3: CASSQEQGAGYTF. The CDR3 nucleotides read TGCGCCAGCAGCCAAGAACAGGGGGCTGGCTACACCTTC.